The following is a T cell receptor (beta chain) sequence with its context. Its antigen is unknown. The assay was immunoSEQ multiplex PCR, and TCRdb's table has in-frame clones only and misses some. The sample contains over 45,000 clones, around 90% of which appear only once. The CDR3 length is 15 residues. V was trimmed by 6 bases and J by 0 bases, leaving 14 bases between them. Germline loops: CDR1 MDHEN, CDR2 SYDVKM. This sample was included in a study of graft-versus-host responses after intestinal transplantation. Study information: All recipients were transplanted with multivisceral, liver-intestinal, or isolated intestinal grafts.

The study, taken as a whole, reports: High graft-versus-host to host-versus-graft clonal ratios were found in allografts of patients who had graft-donor T cell macrochimerism. Detected in recipient marrow were GvH clones, some of which were first observed in ileum or blood.

This TCR came from a human donor who was the organ donor for an intestinal transplant. This rearrangement joins TRBV28 to TRBJ1-1, with D uncertain. Here the sequenced sample was unstimulated CD4+ T cells sorted from spleen or lymph node cells, taken before transplant. CDR3 loop: CASRDFRSLNTEAFF. The CDR3, as DNA: TGTGCCAGCAGAGACTTTCGGTCCTTGAACACTGAAGCTTTCTTT.